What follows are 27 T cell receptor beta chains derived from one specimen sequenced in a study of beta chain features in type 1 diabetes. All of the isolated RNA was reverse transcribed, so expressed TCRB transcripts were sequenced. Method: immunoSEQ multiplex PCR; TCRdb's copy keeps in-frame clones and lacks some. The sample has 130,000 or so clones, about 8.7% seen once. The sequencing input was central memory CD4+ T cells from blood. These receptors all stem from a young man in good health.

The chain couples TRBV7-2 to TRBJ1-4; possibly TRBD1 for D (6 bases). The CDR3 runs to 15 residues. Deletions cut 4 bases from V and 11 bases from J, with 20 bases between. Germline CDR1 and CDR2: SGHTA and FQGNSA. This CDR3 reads CASSYSQTGRVKLFF. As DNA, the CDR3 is TGTGCCAGCAGCTATTCCCAAACAGGGAGGGTTAAACTGTTTTTT.

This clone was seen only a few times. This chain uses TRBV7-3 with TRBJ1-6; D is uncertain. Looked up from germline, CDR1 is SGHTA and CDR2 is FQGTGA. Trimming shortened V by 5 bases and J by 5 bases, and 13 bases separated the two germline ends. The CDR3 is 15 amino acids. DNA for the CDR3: TGTGCCAGCAGCCAAAACGGAGGGAATAATTCACCCCTCCACTTT. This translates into CASSQNGGNNSPLHF.

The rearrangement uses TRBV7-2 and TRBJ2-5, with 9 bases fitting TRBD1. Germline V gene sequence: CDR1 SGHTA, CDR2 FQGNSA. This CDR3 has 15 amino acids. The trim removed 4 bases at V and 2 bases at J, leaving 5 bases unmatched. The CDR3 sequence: CASSSGTGKQETQYF. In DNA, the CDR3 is TGTGCCAGCAGCTCCGGGACAGGGAAACAAGAGACCCAGTACTTC.

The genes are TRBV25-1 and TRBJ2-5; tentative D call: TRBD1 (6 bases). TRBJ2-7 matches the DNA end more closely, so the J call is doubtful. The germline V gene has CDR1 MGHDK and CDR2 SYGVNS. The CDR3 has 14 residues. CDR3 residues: CASSDRGHSYEQYF. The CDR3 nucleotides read TGTGCCAGCAGTGACAGGGGCCACTCCTACGAGCAGTACTTC.

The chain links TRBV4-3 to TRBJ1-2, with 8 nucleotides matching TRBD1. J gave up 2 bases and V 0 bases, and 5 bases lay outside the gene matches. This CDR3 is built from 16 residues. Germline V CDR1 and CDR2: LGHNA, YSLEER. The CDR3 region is CASSQDWTGRNYGYTF. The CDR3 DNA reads TGCGCCAGCAGCCAAGATTGGACAGGGCGGAACTATGGCTACACCTTC.

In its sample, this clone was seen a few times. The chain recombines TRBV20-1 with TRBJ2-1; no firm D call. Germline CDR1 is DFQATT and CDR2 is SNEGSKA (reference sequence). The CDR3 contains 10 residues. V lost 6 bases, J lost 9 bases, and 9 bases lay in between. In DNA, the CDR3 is TGCAGTGCGCAGTTGGCTGAGCAGTTCTTC. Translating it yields CSAQLAEQFF.

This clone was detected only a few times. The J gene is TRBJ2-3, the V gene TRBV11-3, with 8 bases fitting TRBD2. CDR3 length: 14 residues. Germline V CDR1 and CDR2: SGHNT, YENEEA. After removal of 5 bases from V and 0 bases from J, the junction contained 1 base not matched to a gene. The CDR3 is CASSERGSTDTQYF. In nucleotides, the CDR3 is TGTGCCAGCAGCGAGCGGGGGAGCACAGATACGCAGTATTTT.

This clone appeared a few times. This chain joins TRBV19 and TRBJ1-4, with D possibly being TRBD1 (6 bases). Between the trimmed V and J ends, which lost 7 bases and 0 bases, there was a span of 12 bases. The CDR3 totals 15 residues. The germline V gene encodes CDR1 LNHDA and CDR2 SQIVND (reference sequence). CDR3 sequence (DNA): TGTGCCAGTAAAGGACAGTCCTCAACTAATGAAAAACTGTTTTTT. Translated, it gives CASKGQSSTNEKLFF.

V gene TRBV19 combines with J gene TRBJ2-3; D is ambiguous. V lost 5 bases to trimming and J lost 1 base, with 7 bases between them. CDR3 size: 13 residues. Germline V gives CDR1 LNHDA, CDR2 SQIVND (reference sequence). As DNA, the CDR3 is TGTGCCAGTAGTGGGCTTGGCACAGATACGCAGTATTTT. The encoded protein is CASSGLGTDTQYF. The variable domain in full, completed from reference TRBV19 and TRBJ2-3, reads DGGITQSPKYLFRKEGQNVTLSCEQNLNHDAMYWYRQDPGQGLRLIYYSQIVNDFQKGDIAEGYSVSREKKESFPLTVTSAQKNPTAFYLCASSGLGTDTQYFGPGTRLTVL.

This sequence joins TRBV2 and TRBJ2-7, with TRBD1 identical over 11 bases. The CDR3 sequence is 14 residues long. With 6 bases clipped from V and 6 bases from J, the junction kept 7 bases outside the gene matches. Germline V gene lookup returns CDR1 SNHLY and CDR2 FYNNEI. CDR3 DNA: TGTGCCAGCAGAGCGGGACAGGGGGGAGGCGAGCAGTACTTC. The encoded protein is CASRAGQGGGEQYF.

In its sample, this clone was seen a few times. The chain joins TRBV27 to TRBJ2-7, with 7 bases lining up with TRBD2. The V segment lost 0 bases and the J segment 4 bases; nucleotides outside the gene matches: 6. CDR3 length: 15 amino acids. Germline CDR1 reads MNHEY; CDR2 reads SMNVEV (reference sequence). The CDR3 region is CASSLSSGEIYEQYF. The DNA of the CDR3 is TGTGCCAGCAGTTTATCCAGCGGGGAGATTTACGAGCAGTACTTC.

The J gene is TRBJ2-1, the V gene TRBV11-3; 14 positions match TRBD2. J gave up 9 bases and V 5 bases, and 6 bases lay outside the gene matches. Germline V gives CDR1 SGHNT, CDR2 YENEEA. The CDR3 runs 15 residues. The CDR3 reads CASSPGTSGGGEQFF. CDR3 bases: TGTGCCAGCAGCCCAGGGACTAGCGGGGGCGGTGAGCAGTTCTTC.

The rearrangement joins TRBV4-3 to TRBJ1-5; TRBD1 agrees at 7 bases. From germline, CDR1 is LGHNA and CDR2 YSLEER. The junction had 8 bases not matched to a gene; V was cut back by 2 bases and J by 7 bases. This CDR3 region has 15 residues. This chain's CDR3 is CASSQLGQVGQPQHF. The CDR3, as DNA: TGCGCCAGCAGCCAACTCGGACAGGTCGGACAGCCCCAGCATTTT.

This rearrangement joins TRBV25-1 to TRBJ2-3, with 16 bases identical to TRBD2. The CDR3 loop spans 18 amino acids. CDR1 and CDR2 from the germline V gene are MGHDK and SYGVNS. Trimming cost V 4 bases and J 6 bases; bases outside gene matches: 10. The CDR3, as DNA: TGTGCCAGCAGTGTGTCACCGGGACTAGCGGGGGGGTTCGATACGCAGTATTTT. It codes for CASSVSPGLAGGFDTQYF. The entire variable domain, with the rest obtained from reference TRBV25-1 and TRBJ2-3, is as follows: EADIYQTPRYLVIGTGKKITLECSQTMGHDKMYWYQQDPGMELHLIHYSYGVNSTEKGDLSSESTVSRIRTEHFPLTLESARPSHTSQYLCASSVSPGLAGGFDTQYFGPGTRLTVL.

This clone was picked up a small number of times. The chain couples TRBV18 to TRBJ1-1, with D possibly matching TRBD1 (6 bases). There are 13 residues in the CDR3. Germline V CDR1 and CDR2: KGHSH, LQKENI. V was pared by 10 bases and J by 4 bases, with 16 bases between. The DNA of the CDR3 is TGTGCCACCACCGCAGGGGCGATCACTGAAGCTTTCTTT. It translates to CATTAGAITEAFF.

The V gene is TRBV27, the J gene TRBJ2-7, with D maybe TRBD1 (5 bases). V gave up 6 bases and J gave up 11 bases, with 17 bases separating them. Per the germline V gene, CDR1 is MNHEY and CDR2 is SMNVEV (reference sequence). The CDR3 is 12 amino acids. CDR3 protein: CASSTWQGVEYF. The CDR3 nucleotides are TGTGCCAGCAGCACTTGGCAAGGGGTGGAGTACTTC.

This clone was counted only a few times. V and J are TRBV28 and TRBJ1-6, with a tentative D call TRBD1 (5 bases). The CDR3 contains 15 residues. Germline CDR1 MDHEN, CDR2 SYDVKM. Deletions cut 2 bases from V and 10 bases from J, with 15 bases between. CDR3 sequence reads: CASSLTAGVGSPLHF. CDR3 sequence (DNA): TGTGCCAGCAGTTTAACGGCGGGGGTGGGGTCACCCCTCCACTTT.

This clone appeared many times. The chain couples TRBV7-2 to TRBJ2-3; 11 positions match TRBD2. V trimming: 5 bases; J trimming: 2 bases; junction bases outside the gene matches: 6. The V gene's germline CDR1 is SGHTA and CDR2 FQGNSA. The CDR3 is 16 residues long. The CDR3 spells CASSRGLAENTDTQYF. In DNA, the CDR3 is TGTGCCAGCAGCCGGGGACTAGCGGAGAACACAGATACGCAGTATTTT. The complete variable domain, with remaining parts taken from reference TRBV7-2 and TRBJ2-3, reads GAGVSQSPSNKVTEKGKDVELRCDPISGHTALYWYRQSLGQGLEFLIYFQGNSAPDKSGLPSDRFSAERTGGSVSTLTIQRTQQEDSAVYLCASSRGLAENTDTQYFGPGTRLTVL.

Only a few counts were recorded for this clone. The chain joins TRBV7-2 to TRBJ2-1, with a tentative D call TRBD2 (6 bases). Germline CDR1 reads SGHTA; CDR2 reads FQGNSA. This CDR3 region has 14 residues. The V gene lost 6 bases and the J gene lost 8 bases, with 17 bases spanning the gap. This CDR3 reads CASSPTGVGDEQFF. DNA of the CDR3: TGTGCCAGCAGTCCCACGGGGGTCGGGGATGAGCAGTTCTTC.

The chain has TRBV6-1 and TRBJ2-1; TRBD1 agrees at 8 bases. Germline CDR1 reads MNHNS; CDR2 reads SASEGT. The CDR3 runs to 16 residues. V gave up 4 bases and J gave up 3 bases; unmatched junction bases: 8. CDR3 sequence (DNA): TGTGCCAGCAGTGTCTCGGACAGGGCCTACTACAATGAGCAGTTCTTC. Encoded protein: CASSVSDRAYYNEQFF.

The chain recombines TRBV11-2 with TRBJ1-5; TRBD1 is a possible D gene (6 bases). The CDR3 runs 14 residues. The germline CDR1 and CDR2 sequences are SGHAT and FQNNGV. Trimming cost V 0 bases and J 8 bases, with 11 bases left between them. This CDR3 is CASSLDRGIEPQHF. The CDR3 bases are TGTGCCAGCAGCTTAGACAGGGGTATCGAGCCCCAGCATTTT.

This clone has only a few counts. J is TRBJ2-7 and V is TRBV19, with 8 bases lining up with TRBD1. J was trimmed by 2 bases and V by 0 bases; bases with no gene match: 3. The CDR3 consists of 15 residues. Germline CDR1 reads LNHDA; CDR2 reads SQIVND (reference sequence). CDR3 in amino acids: CASSIDGQGTYEQYF. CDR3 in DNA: TGTGCCAGTAGTATAGACGGACAGGGTACCTACGAGCAGTACTTC.

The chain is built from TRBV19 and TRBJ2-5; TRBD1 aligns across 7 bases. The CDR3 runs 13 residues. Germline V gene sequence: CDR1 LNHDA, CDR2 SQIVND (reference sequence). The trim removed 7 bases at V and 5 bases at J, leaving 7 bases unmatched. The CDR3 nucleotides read TGTGCCAGTAAGGACAGGAGGATGGAGACCCAGTACTTC. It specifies CASKDRRMETQYF. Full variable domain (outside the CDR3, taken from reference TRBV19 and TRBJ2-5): DGGITQSPKYLFRKEGQNVTLSCEQNLNHDAMYWYRQDPGQGLRLIYYSQIVNDFQKGDIAEGYSVSREKKESFPLTVTSAQKNPTAFYLCASKDRRMETQYFGPGTRLLVL.

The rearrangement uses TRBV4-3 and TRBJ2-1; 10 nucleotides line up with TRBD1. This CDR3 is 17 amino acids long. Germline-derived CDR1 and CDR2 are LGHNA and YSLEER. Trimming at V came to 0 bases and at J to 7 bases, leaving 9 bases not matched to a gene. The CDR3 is CASSQDFGDRGMNEQFF. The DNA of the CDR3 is TGCGCCAGCAGCCAAGATTTTGGGGACAGGGGTATGAATGAGCAGTTCTTC.

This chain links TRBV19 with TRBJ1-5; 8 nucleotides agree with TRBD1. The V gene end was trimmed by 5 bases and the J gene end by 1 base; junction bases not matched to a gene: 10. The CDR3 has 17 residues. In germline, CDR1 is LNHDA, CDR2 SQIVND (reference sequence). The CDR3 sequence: CASSAPRQGPSNQPQHF. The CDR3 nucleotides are TGTGCCAGTAGTGCCCCTCGACAGGGGCCAAGCAATCAGCCCCAGCATTTT.

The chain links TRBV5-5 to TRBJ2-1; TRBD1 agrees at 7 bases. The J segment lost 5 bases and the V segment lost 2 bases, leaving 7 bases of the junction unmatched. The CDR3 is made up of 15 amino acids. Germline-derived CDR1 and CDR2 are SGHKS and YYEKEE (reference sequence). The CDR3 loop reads CASSFGQGVDNEQFF. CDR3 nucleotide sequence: TGTGCCAGCAGCTTCGGCCAGGGGGTTGACAATGAGCAGTTCTTC. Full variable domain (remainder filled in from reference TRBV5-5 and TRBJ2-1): DAGVTQSPTHLIKTRGQQVTLRCSPISGHKSVSWYQQVLGQGPQFIFQYYEKEERGRGNFPDRFSARQFPNYSSELNVNALLLGDSALYLCASSFGQGVDNEQFFGPGTRLTVL.

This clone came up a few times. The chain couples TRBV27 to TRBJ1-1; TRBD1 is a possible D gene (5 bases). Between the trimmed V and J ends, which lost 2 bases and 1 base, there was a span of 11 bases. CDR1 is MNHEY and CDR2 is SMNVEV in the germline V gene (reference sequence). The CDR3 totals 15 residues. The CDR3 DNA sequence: TGTGCCAGCAGTTTACGGGACGGGAGGAACACTGAAGCTTTCTTT. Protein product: CASSLRDGRNTEAFF.